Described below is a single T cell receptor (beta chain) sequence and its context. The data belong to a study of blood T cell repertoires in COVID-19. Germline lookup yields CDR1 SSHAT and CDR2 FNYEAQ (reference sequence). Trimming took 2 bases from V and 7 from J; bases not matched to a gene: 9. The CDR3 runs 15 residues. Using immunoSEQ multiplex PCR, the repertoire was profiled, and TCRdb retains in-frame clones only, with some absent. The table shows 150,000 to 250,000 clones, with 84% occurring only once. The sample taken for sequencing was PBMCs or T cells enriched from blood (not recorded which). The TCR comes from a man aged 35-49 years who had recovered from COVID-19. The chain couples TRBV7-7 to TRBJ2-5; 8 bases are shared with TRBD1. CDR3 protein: CASSLSPGGMWTQYF. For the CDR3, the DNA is TGTGCCAGCAGCTTATCCCCAGGGGGCATGTGGACCCAGTACTTC. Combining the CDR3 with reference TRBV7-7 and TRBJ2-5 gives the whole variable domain GAGVSQSPRYKVTKRGQDVTLRCDPISSHATLYWYQQALGQGPEFLTYFNYEAQPDKSGLPSDRFSAERPEGSISTLTIQRTEQRDSAMYRCASSLSPGGMWTQYFGPGTRLLVL.